These 7 T cell receptor beta chains were all obtained from the same sample, sequenced in a study of T cell clones after liver transplantation (dated by TCRdb to about 2019). Library creation used the immunoSEQ multiplex PCR assay. TCRdb holds this immuneACCESS table with in-frame rearrangements only. Some clones are missing; in checked studies, unresolved V genes explain under half, and the rest has no known cause. Here the sample has under 55,000 clones; roughly nine tenths occur a single time. The biggest ten clones account for around an eighth of the sample. Source: CD8+ T cells from blood, taken 12 months after liver transplant. Every receptor here comes from a human patient who received a liver transplant. Following transplantation, part of the T cell population may be supplied by the graft donor rather than the patient.

The chain has TRBV28 and TRBJ2-2, with no clear D. The CDR3 length is 13 residues. V dropped 7 bases and J dropped 6 bases, with 12 bases sitting between them. Germline-derived CDR1 and CDR2 are MDHEN and SYDVKM. The CDR3 bases are TGTGCCAGCATCGTTCCGATGTCCGGGGAGCTGTTTTTT. This codes for CASIVPMSGELFF.

The chain joins TRBV9 to TRBJ2-7, with D possibly matching TRBD2 (5 bases). The germline V gene has CDR1 SGDLS and CDR2 YYNGEE. V was clipped by 3 bases and J by 6 bases, with 19 bases between them. The length of the CDR3 is 15 residues. The CDR3 coding sequence is TGTGCCAGCAGCGATAGAGACTACCTAAACTCCGAGCAGTACTTC. Protein sequence: CASSDRDYLNSEQYF.

This clone was seen once. The chain employs TRBV18 and TRBJ1-4; D call uncertain. From germline, CDR1 is KGHSH and CDR2 LQKENI. V was trimmed by 2 bases and J by 8 bases, leaving 12 bases between them. The CDR3 spans 14 residues. CDR3 in DNA: TGTGCCAGCTCACCAGGAGGTAGACGGGAAAAACTGTTTTTT. Translated: CASSPGGRREKLFF.

The rearrangement joins TRBV27 to TRBJ1-5; D perhaps matches TRBD1 (5 bases). Germline-derived CDR1 and CDR2 are MNHEY and SMNVEV (reference sequence). With 4 bases removed from V and 4 bases from J, the gap between germline ends came to 11 bases. CDR3 size: 14 residues. The CDR3, as DNA: TGTGCCAGCAGTTCGGGGCAGACGAATCAGCCCCAGCATTTT. Amino acid sequence: CASSSGQTNQPQHF.

The J gene is TRBJ1-2, the V gene TRBV5-8; 7 positions agree with TRBD1. The length of the CDR3 is 13 residues. Per germline, CDR1 SGHTS and CDR2 YDEGEE. V dropped 4 bases and J dropped 4; count of bases not matched to a gene: 4. CDR3 residues: CASSPTGFYGYTF. The DNA for the CDR3 is TGTGCCAGCAGCCCGACAGGGTTCTATGGCTACACCTTC.

This chain links TRBV21-1 with TRBJ2-1; the D call in the table, TRBD2, was not verified against the DNA. TRBV21-1 counts as a pseudogene. This CDR3 has 17 residues. CDR3 region: CASSKAHQGSGSYEQFF. DNA for the CDR3: TGTGCCAGCAGCAAAGCGCATCAGGGTAGCGGGAGCTATGAGCAGTTCTTC.

V is TRBV28 and J is TRBJ1-5; no definite D call. Germline V CDR1 and CDR2: MDHEN, SYDVKM. The CDR3 runs 14 residues. The V gene lost 8 bases and the J gene lost 0 bases, with 11 bases spanning the gap. In DNA form, the CDR3 reads TGTGCCAGCCGGGCAGTATATAGCAATCAGCCCCAGCATTTT. Translated, it gives CASRAVYSNQPQHF. Together with reference TRBV28 and TRBJ1-5, the CDR3 gives the full variable domain: DVKVTQSSRYLVKRTGEKVFLECVQDMDHENMFWYRQDPGLGLRLIYFSYDVKMKEKGDIPEGYSVSREKKERFSLILESASTNQTSMYLCASRAVYSNQPQHFGDGTRLSIL.